What follows is one T cell receptor beta chain and its context. Authors' analysis steps: Amplified reference gene primers provided the basis for estimating nucleated cell counts. Assay used: immunoSEQ multiplex PCR; TCRdb lists only in-frame clones, some missing. Clone size and V and J calls were adopted from that table, with D and trimming inferred from the DNA. Among 45,000 to 60,000 clones listed, 70% to 90% were seen once. This entry belongs to a study of blood T cell repertoires in COVID-19. Across the study: T cells, B-cell-depleted T cells, or PBMCs supplied cDNA or gDNA.

This CDR3 spans 15 amino acids. The V end lost 1 base, the J end lost 4 bases, and 10 bases lay between the germline ends. Germline-derived CDR1 and CDR2 are MNHEY and SVGEGT. The V and J genes are TRBV6-2 or TRBV6-3 and TRBJ2-2; possible D gene TRBD1, 5 bases. Sequenced: peripheral blood. The clonotype originates from a man between 65 and 80 years old with active COVID-19. CDR3 protein: CASSYLGRATGELFF. DNA of the CDR3: TGTGCCAGCAGTTACTTGGGCAGGGCCACCGGGGAGCTGTTTTTT.